This TCR beta chain comes out of a study of cytomegalovirus exposure and HLA in healthy donors. Study observations and caveats: The study put under 200 TCR beta chains on its list as cytomegalovirus-associated.

Primers included in the PCR were 60 Vbeta and 13 Jbeta primers. The assay was immunoSEQ multiplex PCR, and TCRdb's table has in-frame clones only and misses some. Recorded here are approximately 110,000 clones; the top ten clones represent around 2.7%. Concerning this clone: Its antigen is not known.

The CDR3 runs to 19 residues. The V end was cut by 0 bases, the J end by 2 bases, with 17 bases between. Germline lookup yields CDR1 LGHNA and CDR2 YSLEER. The sequence came from a man under 40 in good health and CMV-seronegative. The V call is TRBV4-3, the J call TRBJ2-6; D might be TRBD1 (6 bases). The sequenced sample consisted of PBMCs. For the CDR3, the DNA is TGCGCCAGCAGCCAAGATCTGGCGGCAGGGGATACTGGGGCCAACGTCCTGACTTTC. It specifies CASSQDLAAGDTGANVLTF.